What follows are 5 T cell receptor beta chains derived from one specimen sequenced in a study of vaccination and CD4 T cells after COVID-19. Specified treatment: approximately 9-day PBMC culture with coronavirus spike peptide pools or control peptides (ViraFEST assay). Cultured CD4+ T cells had their DNA profiled by the Oncomine TCR Beta short-read assay. In TCRdb, the PCR reads were re-called with MiXCR into one record per CDR3 protein. The table shows over 6,500 distinct CDR3 sequences, with nearly 20% occurring only once. These receptors lack a known antigen. Sample: CD4+ T cells from blood, cultured in vitro, taken after SARS-CoV-2 vaccination. These receptors were taken from a human donor who had recovered from COVID-19.

This clonotype came up a few times. The rearrangement uses TRBV6-1 and TRBJ2-7; D gene ambiguous. Germline-derived CDR1 and CDR2 are MNHNS and SASEGT. Trimming left V 6 bases short and J 4 bases short, with 16 bases between. The CDR3 loop spans 14 amino acids. The CDR3 sequence is CASSKESGPYEQYF. The CDR3 bases are TGTGCCAGCAGCAAGGAATCTGGGCCTTACGAGCAGTACTTC.

This clonotype was counted ten times or more. This chain joins TRBV28 and TRBJ1-5; a possible D gene is TRBD1 (5 bases). The germline gives CDR1 MDHEN, CDR2 SYDVKM. V was pared by 5 bases and J by 2 bases, with 16 bases between. The CDR3 consists of 16 residues. CDR3 sequence reads: CASSPHTGLRNQPQHF. The CDR3, as DNA: TGTGCCAGCAGTCCCCATACGGGGCTACGCAATCAGCCCCAGCATTTT.

This clonotype was seen a handful of times. V and J are TRBV6-5 and TRBJ2-7; 8 bases are a match to TRBD1. CDR3 length: 15 amino acids. Germline CDR1 reads MNHEY; CDR2 reads SVGAGI. Germline trimming cut 2 bases from V and 3 bases from J; bases unmatched to any gene: 6. The CDR3 DNA follows: TGTGCCAGCAGTTACGACGGACAGGGTAACTACGAGCAGTACTTC. Its protein is CASSYDGQGNYEQYF.

This clonotype occurred a few times. The chain recombines TRBV6-1 with TRBJ2-6; D could derive from TRBD1 or TRBD2 (5 bases each). Germline values: CDR1 MNHNS, CDR2 SASEGT. Trimming cost V 4 bases and J 4 bases, with 11 bases left between them. CDR3 size: 15 residues. The CDR3 loop is CASSARGAGANVLTF. The CDR3 DNA is TGTGCCAGCAGTGCGAGGGGAGCCGGGGCCAACGTCCTGACTTTC.

Concerning this clonotype itself: It may be a read error: a sequence one base away is much more abundant. The chain joins TRBV20-1 to TRBJ2-7, with 8 positions matching TRBD1. Germline V gene lookup returns CDR1 DFQATT and CDR2 SNEGSKA (reference sequence). The CDR3 sequence is 14 residues long. V dropped 0 bases and J dropped 5; count of bases not matched to a gene: 6. CDR3 nucleotide sequence: TGCAGTGCTAGAGAAATAGGGACAGGTGACGAGCAGTACTTC. Translating it yields CSAREIGTGDEQYF.